A single T cell receptor (beta chain) is shown here with its context. Its antigen is currently unknown. The sample is drawn from a study of T cells in localized non-small cell lung cancer. Study outcomes and limitations: Appearing in adjacent lung were a median approximately 60 of the top 100 tumor clones.

Using immunoSEQ multiplex PCR, the repertoire was profiled, and TCRdb retains in-frame clones only, with some absent. The data contain fewer than 25,000 clones, 80% to 95% of them singletons. Germline V gene data show CDR1 as MNHEY and CDR2 as SVGAGI. With 3 bases removed from V and 0 bases from J, the gap between germline ends came to 11 bases. The CDR3 spans 15 residues. The TCR originated in a woman aged 40-75 years with stage I lung adenocarcinoma. The input for sequencing was peripheral blood, taken before any cancer treatment. The rearrangement joins TRBV6-5 to TRBJ2-5, with D perhaps matching TRBD2 (6 bases). CDR3 DNA sequence: TGTGCCAGCAGTTATGGGGGGAGGAACCAAGAGACCCAGTACTTC. As protein: CASSYGGRNQETQYF.